The T cell receptor (beta chain) under discussion was sequenced for a study of blood T cells in healthy people across ages. A sample-barcoded 5' primer and a J-beta primer mix were used in a second PCR of roughly 7 to 11 cycles. The yield of each sample was at least 3 million CDR3-containing paired-end reads. TCRdb processed the 5' RACE reads anew with MiXCR; each CDR3 protein has one entry. The sample lists about 780,000 distinct CDR3 sequences; roughly 46% were seen once. The CDR3 loop spans 13 amino acids. Per the germline V gene, CDR1 is KGHSH and CDR2 is LQKENI. V lost 6 bases to trimming and J lost 7 bases, with 13 bases between them. General study findings and limits: Diversity estimates drawn from one million T cells were deemed underestimates.

The sample providers were healthy Caucasian people from Russia, aged roughly 6 to 90. The total RNA that was extracted per sample amounted to at least 6 micrograms. With regard to this clonotype: Its specificity is not known.

The sequence came from a man at least 80 years old in good health. Sequenced sample: blood. This chain joins TRBV18 and TRBJ2-1; D possibly corresponds to TRBD2 (5 bases). The CDR3 coding sequence is TGTGCCAGCTCGCAAAGCGGAGCAAATGAGCAGTTCTTC. Amino acids: CASSQSGANEQFF.